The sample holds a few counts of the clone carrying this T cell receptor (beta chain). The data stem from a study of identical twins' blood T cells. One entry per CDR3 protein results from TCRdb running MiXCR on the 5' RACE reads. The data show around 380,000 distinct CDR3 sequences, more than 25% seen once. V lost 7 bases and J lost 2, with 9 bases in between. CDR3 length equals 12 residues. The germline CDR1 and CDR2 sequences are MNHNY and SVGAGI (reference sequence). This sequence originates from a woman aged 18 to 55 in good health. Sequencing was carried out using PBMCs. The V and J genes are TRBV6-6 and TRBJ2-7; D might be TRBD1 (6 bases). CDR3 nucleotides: TGTGCCAGCACTCAGGGGACCTACGAGCAGTACTTC. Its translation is CASTQGTYEQYF.